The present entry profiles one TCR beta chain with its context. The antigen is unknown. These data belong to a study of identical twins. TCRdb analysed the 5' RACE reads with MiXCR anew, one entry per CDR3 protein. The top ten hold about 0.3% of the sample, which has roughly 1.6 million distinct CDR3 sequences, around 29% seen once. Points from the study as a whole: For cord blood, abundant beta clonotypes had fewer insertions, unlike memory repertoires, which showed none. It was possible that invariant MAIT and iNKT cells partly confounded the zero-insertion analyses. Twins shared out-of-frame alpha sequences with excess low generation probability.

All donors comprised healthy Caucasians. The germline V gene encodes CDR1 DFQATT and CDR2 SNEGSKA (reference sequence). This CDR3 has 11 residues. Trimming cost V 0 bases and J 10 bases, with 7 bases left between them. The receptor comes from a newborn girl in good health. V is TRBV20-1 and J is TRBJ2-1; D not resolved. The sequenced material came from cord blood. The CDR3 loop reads CSARDPKEQFF. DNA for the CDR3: TGCAGTGCTAGAGATCCGAAAGAGCAGTTCTTC.